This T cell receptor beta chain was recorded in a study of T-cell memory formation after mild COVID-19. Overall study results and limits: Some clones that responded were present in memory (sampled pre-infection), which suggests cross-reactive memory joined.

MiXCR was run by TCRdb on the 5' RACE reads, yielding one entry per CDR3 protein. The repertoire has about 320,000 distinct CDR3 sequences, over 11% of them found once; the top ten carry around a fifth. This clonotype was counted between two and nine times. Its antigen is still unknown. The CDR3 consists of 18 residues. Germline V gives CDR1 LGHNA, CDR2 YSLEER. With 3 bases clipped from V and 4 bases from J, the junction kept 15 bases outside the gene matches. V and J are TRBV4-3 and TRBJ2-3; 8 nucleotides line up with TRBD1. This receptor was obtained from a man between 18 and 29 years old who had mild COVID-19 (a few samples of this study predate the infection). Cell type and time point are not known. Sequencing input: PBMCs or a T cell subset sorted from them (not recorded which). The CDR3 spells CASSQEDPRTGWSDTQYF. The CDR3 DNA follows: TGCGCCAGCAGCCAGGAAGACCCCCGGACAGGGTGGTCAGATACGCAGTATTTT.